The clone carrying this T cell receptor beta chain has ten or more counts. The repertoire was sequenced with immunoSEQ multiplex PCR; TCRdb's copy has only in-frame clones and lacks some. The table lists about 240,000 clones, about 83% of them singletons, with around 3.5% in the top ten. These data originate in a study of blood T cell repertoires in COVID-19. Across the study: Acute-phase and convalescent COVID-19 samples originated in the United States, Italy and Spain.

V lost 6 bases to trimming and J lost 0 bases; unmatched junction nucleotides: 1. This CDR3 comprises 15 residues. CDR1 LNHDA and CDR2 SQIVND come from the germline V gene (reference sequence). This clonotype was obtained from a woman in her forties who had been exposed to COVID-19. The sequencing input was PBMCs or T cells enriched from blood (not recorded which). The chain employs TRBV19 and TRBJ1-6, with TRBD1 matching 8 bases. The CDR3 nucleotides are TGTGCCAGTAGCGGACAGGGCTCCTATAATTCACCCCTCCACTTT. Translated: CASSGQGSYNSPLHF. Full variable domain (rest looked up from reference TRBV19 and TRBJ1-6): DGGITQSPKYLFRKEGQNVTLSCEQNLNHDAMYWYRQDPGQGLRLIYYSQIVNDFQKGDIAEGYSVSREKKESFPLTVTSAQKNPTAFYLCASSGQGSYNSPLHFGNGTRLTVT.